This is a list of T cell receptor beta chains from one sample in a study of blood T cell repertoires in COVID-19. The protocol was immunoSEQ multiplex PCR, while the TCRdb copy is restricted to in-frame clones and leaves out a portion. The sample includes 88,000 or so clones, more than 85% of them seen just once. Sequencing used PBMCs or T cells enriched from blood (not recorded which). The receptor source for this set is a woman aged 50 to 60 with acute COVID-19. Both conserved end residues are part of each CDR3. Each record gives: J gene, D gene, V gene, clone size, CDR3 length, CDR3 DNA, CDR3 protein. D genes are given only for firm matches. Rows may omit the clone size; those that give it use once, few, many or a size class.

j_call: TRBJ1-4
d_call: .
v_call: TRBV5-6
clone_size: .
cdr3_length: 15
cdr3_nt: TGTGCCAGCAGCTATCCGACAGAAACAGGGGAAAAACTGTTTTTT
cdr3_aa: CASSYPTETGEKLFF

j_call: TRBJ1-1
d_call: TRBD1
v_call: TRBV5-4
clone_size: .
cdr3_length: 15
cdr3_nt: TGTGCCAGCAGCTATAGATGGACAGGGAGAATTGAAGCTTTCTTT
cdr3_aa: CASSYRWTGRIEAFF

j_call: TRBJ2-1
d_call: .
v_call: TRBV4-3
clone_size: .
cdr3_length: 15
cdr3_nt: TGCGCCAGCAGCCAAGCGGAGAGCTCCTACAATGAGCAGTTCTTC
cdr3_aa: CASSQAESSYNEQFF

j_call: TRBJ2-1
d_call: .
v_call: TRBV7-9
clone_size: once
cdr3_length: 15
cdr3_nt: TGTGCCAGCAGCTTACAGGTTGTACGTTACAATGAGCAGTTCTTC
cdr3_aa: CASSLQVVRYNEQFF

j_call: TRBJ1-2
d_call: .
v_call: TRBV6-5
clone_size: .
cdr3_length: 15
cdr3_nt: TGTGCCAGCAGTTCCCAAGTTGGACAGAACTATGGCTACACCTTC
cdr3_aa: CASSSQVGQNYGYTF

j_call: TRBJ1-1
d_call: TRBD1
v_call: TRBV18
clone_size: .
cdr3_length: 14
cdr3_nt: TGTGCCAGCTCACCGCGGACAGGGCAAACTGAAGCTTTCTTT
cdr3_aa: CASSPRTGQTEAFF

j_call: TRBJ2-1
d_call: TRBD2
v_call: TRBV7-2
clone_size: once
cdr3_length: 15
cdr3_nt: TGTGCCAGCAGCTTATTAGCGGGAACCTACAATGAGCAGTTCTTC
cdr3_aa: CASSLLAGTYNEQFF

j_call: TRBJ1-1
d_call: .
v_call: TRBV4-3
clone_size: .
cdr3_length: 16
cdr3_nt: TGCGCCAGCAGCAAGTTTGAGGTGGTAGGGAACACTGAAGCTTTCTTT
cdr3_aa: CASSKFEVVGNTEAFF

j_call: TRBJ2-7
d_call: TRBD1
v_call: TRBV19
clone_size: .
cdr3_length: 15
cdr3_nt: TGTGCCAGTAGTATAAGTTGGGACAGCATTTCTGAGCAGTACTTC
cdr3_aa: CASSISWDSISEQYF

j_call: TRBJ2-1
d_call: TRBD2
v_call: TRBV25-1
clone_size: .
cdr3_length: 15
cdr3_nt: TGTGCCAGCAGTGAATCGAAGGCGGGAGGCAGTGAGCAGTTCTTC
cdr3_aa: CASSESKAGGSEQFF

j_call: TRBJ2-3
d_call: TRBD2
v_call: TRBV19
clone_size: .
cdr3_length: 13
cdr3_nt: TGTGCCAGTAGTACTCTTAGTAGCGGGAGTGTAAATTTT
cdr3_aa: CASSTLSSGSVNF

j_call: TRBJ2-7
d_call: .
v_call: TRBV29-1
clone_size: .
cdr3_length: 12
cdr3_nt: TGCAGCGTTGGACCAGCGGGCTACGAGCAGTACTTC
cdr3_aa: CSVGPAGYEQYF

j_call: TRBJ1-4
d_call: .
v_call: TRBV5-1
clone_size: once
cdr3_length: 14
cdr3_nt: TGCGCCAGCAGCTTGGACAGGGCCGATGAAAAACTGTTTTTT
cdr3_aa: CASSLDRADEKLFF

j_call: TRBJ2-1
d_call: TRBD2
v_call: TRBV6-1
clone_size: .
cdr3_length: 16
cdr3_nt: TGTGCCAGCAGTGAAGATCTAGCGGGAGGGAGGGGTGAGCAGTTCTTC
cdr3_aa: CASSEDLAGGRGEQFF

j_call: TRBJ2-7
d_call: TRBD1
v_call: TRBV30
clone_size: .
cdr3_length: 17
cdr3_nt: TGTGCCTGGAGTGACCCTTTTCGGGACAGATCTTCCTACGAGCAGTACTTC
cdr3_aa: CAWSDPFRDRSSYEQYF

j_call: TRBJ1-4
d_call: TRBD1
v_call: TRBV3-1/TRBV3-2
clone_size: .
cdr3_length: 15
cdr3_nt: TGTGCCAGCAGCATGCAGGGGGCCAATAATGAAAAACTGTTTTTT
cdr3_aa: CASSMQGANNEKLFF

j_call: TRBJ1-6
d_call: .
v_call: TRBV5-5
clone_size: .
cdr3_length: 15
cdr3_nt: TGTGCCAGCAGCGAGTACAGGATGTATAATTCACCCCTCCACTTT
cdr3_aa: CASSEYRMYNSPLHF

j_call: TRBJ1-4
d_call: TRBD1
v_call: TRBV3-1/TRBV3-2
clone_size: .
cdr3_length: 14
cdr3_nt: TGTGCCAGCAGCGCGGGACAGGGGTATGAAAAACTGTTTTTT
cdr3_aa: CASSAGQGYEKLFF

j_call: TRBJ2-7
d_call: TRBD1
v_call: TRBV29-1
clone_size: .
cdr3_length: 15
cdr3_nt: TGCAGCGCAACCGGAGGGGGGACAGGGATGATCGAGCAGTACTTC
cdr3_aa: CSATGGGTGMIEQYF

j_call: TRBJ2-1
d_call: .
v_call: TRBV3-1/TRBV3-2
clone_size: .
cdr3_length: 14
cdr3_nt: TGTGCCAGCAGCTTGCTAGCGAGGTTTGGGGAGCAGTTCTTC
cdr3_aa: CASSLLARFGEQFF

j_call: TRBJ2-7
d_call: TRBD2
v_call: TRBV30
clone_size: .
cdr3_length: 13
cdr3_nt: TGTGCCTGGAGGCGGGGAGGGACGTACGAGCAGTACTTC
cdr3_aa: CAWRRGGTYEQYF

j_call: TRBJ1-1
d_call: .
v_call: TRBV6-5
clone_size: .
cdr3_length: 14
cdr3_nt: TGTGCCAGCCGTTGGGGCTCCGCGGGGACTGAAGCTTTCTTT
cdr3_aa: CASRWGSAGTEAFF

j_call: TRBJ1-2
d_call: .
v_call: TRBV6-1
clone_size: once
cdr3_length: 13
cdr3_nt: TGTGCCAGCAGACTGGACACCTCGGGTGGCTACACCTTC
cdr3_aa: CASRLDTSGGYTF

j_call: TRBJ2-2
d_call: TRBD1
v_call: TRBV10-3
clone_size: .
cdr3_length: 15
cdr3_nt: TGTGCCATCAGAGACAGGGATTTCAACACCGGGGAGCTGTTTTTT
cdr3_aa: CAIRDRDFNTGELFF

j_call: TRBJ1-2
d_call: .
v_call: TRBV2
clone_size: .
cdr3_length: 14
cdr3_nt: TGTGCCAGCAGTGGCGACAGCGAATTCTATGGCTACACCTTC
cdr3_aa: CASSGDSEFYGYTF

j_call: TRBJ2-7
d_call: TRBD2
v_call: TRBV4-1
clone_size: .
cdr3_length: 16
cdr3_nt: TGCGCCAGCAGCCCCGAGTTCCTAGCGGCTACCTACGAGCAGTACTTC
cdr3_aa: CASSPEFLAATYEQYF

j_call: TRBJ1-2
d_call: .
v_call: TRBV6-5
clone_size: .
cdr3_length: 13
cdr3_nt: TGTGCCAGCAGTTACGCGGCAGGGGATGGCTACACCTTC
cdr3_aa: CASSYAAGDGYTF

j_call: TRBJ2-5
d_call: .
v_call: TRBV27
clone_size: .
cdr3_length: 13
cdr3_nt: TGTGCCAGCAGTCCACACCTGGGGAGAGGCCAGTACTTC
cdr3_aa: CASSPHLGRGQYF

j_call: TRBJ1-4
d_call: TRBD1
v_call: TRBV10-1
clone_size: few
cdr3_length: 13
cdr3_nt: TGCGCCAGCCGGGGGACAGGGGATGAAAAACTGTTTTTT
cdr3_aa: CASRGTGDEKLFF

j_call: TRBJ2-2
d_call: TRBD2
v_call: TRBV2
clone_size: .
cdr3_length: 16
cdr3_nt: TGTGCCAGCAGTGAGGGACTAGCGGGAAACACCGGGGAGCTGTTTTTT
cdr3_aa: CASSEGLAGNTGELFF

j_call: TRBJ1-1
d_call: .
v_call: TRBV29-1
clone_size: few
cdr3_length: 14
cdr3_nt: TGCAGCGTCCAAAGTGGGGGGGTTAACACTGAAGCTTTCTTT
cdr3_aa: CSVQSGGVNTEAFF

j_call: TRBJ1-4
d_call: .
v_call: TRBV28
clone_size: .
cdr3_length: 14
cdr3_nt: TGTGCCAGCAGGTTAGGGGACAATAATGAAAAACTGTTTTTT
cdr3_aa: CASRLGDNNEKLFF

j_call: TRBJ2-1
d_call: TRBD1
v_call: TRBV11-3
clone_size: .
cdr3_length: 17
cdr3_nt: TGTGCCAGCAGCTCCTCCGGGACAGGGTTGGGGAGCAATGAGCAGTTCTTC
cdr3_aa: CASSSSGTGLGSNEQFF

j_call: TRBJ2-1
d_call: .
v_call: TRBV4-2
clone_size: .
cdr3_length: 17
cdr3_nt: TGTGCCAGCAGCCAAGATGACACGGCGCAACCCTACAATGAGCAGTTCTTC
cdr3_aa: CASSQDDTAQPYNEQFF

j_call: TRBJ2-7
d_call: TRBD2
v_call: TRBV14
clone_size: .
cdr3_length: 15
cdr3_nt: TGTGCCAGCAGCCAACCTGCGGGGGGACCCTACGAGCAGTACTTC
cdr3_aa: CASSQPAGGPYEQYF

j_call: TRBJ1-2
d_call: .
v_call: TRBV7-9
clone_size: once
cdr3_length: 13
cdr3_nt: TGTGCCAGCAGCCCGTCGGTTATGGTAGGCTACACCTTC
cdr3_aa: CASSPSVMVGYTF

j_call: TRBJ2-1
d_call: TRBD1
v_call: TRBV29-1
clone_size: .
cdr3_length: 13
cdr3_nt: TGCAGCGCCACCGGGACAGGGGTCAATGAGCAGTTCTTC
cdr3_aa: CSATGTGVNEQFF

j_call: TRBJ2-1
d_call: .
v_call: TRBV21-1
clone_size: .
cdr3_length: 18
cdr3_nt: TGTGCCAGCAGCTTGGGACAGGGGAGGGTGAGGTCCTACAATGAGCAGTTCTTC
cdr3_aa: CASSLGQGRVRSYNEQFF

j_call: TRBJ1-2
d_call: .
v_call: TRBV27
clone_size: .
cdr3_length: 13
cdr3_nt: TGTGCCAGCAGTTTGCAGGGGTACTACGGCTACACCTTC
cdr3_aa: CASSLQGYYGYTF

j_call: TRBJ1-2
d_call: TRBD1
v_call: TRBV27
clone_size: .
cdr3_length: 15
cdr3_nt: TGTGCCAGCGCTAGGGGGCAGGTTTTCAACTATGGCTACACCTTC
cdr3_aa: CASARGQVFNYGYTF

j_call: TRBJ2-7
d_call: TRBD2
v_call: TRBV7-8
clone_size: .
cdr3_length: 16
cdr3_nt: TGTGCCAGCAGCCCCGGACTAGCGGGTTTCGCCTACGAGCAGTACTTC
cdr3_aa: CASSPGLAGFAYEQYF

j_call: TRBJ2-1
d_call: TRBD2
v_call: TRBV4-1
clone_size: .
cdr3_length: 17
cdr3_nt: TGCGCCAGCAGCCAAGCCGGGACTAGCCAAACCTACAATGAGCAGTTCTTC
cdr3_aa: CASSQAGTSQTYNEQFF

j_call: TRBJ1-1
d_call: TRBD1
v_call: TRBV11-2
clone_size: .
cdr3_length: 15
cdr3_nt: TGTGCCAGCAGCTTAGGGCGACAGGGGTGGACTGAAGCTTTCTTT
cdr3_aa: CASSLGRQGWTEAFF

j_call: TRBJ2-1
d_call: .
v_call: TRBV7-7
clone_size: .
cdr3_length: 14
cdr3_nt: TGTGCCACCTCCCCCGCGAGTTCCTACAATGAGCAGTTCTTC
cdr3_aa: CATSPASSYNEQFF

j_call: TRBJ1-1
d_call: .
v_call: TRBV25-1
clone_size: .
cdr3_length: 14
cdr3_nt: TGTGCCAGCAGTGGTAGGACCAGGGCCACTGAAGCTTTCTTT
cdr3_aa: CASSGRTRATEAFF

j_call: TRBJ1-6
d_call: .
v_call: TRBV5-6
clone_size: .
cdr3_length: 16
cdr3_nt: TGTGCCAGCAGCTTGTGGGGGGGCGGTGGTGATTCACCCCTCCACTTT
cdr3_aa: CASSLWGGGGDSPLHF

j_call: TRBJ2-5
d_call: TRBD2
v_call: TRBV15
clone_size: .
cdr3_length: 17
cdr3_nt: TGTGCCACCAGCAGAGATAGCGGGAGAGTGTACCAAGAGACCCAGTACTTC
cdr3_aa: CATSRDSGRVYQETQYF

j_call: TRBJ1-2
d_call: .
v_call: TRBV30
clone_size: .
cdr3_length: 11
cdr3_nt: TGTGCCTGGAGTCCGGGGGGTGGCTACACCTTC
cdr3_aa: CAWSPGGGYTF

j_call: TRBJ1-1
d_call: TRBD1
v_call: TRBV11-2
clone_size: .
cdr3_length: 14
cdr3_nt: TGTGCCAGCAGCTTTCACAGGGGGCCGACTGAAGCTTTCTTT
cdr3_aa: CASSFHRGPTEAFF

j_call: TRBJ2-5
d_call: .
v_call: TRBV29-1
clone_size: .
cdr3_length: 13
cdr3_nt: TGCAGCGTTGAGGGTAGCATACAAGAGACCCAGTACTTC
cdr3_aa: CSVEGSIQETQYF

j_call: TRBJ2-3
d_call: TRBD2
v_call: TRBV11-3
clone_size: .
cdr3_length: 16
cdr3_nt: TGTGCCAGCAGCCGAAAAGCGGGACGGCGCACAGATACGCAGTATTTT
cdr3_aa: CASSRKAGRRTDTQYF

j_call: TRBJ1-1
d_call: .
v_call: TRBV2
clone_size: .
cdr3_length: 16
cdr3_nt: TGTGCCAGCAATCCCCGAGTACAGGGCTCGAACACTGAAGCTTTCTTT
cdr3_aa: CASNPRVQGSNTEAFF